This T cell receptor beta chain was found in a study of blood T cell repertoires in COVID-19. Sequenced by immunoSEQ multiplex PCR; TCRdb stores in-frame clones only, minus some. The sample lists 140,000 to 150,000 clones, around nine tenths occurring once. Germline CDR1 reads LGHDT; CDR2 reads YNNKEL (reference sequence). After removal of 8 bases from V and 6 bases from J, the junction contained 5 bases not matched to a gene. The CDR3 runs to 14 residues. The chain recombines TRBV3-1 (or the pseudogene TRBV3-2) with TRBJ2-2; TRBD2 aligns across 11 bases. This sequence originates from a woman in her forties or fifties with active or convalescent COVID-19. Sequencing input: peripheral blood. DNA of the CDR3: TGTGCCAGCGAACTAGCGGGAGACGCCGGGGAGCTGTTTTTT. Protein: CASELAGDAGELFF.